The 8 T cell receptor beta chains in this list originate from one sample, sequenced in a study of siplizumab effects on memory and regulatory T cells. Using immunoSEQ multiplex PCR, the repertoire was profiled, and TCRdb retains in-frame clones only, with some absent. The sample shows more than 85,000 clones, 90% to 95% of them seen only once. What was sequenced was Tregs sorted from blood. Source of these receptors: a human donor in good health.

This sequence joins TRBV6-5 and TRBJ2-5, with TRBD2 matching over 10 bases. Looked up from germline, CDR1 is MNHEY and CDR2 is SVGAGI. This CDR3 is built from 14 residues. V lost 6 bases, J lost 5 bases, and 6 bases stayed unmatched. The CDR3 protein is CASSSGLALETQYF. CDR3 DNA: TGTGCCAGCAGCTCGGGACTAGCGTTGGAGACCCAGTACTTC.

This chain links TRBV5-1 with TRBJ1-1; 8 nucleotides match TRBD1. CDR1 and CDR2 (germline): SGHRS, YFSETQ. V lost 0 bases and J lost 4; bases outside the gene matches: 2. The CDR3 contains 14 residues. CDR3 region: CASSLVDRGTEAFF. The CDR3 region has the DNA TGCGCCAGCAGCTTGGTTGACAGGGGCACTGAAGCTTTCTTT.

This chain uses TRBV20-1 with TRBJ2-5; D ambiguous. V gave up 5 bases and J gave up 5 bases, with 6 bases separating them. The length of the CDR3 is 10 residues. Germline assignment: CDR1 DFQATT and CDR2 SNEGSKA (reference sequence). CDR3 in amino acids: CSAGPETQYF. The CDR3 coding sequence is TGCAGTGCTGGCCCGGAGACCCAGTACTTC.

This CDR3 is CASRRRQGDYGYTF. Here the CDR3 DNA reads TGTGCCAGCAGGCGCAGACAGGGTGACTATGGCTACACCTTC. The chain has TRBV6-6 and TRBJ1-2; 7 positions agree with TRBD1. This CDR3 is built from 14 residues. Germline trimming cut 6 bases from V and 3 bases from J; bases unmatched to any gene: 7. Per the germline V gene, CDR1 is MNHNY and CDR2 is SVGAGI (reference sequence).

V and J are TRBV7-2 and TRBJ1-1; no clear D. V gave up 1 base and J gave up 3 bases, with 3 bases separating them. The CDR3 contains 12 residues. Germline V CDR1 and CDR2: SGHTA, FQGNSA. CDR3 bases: TGTGCCAGCAGCTTAGTTCACACTGAAGCTTTCTTT. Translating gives CASSLVHTEAFF.

The CDR3 reads CASSQEDLRRSYEQYF. The CDR3, as DNA: TGCGCCAGCAGCCAAGAAGACCTCAGGCGGTCCTACGAGCAGTACTTC. The chain uses TRBV4-1 and TRBJ2-7; D not resolved. CDR1 MGHRA and CDR2 YSYEKL come from the germline V gene. V dropped 0 bases and J dropped 1 base, with 13 bases sitting between them. There are 16 residues in the CDR3.

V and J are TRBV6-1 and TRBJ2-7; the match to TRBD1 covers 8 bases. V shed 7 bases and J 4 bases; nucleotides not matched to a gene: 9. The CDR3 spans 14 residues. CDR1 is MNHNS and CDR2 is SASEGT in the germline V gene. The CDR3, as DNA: TGTGCCAGCAACCTAGACAGGGGAAGATACGAGCAGTACTTC. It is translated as CASNLDRGRYEQYF.

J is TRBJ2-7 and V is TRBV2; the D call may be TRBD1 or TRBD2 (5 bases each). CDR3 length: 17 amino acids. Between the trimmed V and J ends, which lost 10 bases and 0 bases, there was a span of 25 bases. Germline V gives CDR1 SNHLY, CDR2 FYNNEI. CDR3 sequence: CAILIFRDQGFSYEQYF. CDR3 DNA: TGTGCCATCCTTATCTTCCGGGACCAAGGGTTCTCCTACGAGCAGTACTTC. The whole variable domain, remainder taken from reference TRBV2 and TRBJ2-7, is EPEVTQTPSHQVTQMGQEVILRCVPISNHLYFYWYRQILGQKVEFLVSFYNNEISEKSEIFDDQFSVERPDGSNFTLKIRSTKLEDSAMYFCAILIFRDQGFSYEQYFGPGTRLTVT.